What follows describes a single T cell receptor beta chain. Its antigen is currently unknown. Being one base from a much bigger clone, this may be a read error. This entry comes from a study of T cell repertoires in cytomegalovirus infection. About the research overall: Public TCR beta signatures marked donors with CMV infection and the matching HLA. Study conclusions and caveats: Accumulated public TCR beta family frequency recognized individuals carrying CMV together with the relevant HLA.

TCRdb called the reads again in MiXCR, with one record for every CDR3 protein. The table includes some 400,000 distinct CDR3 sequences, under 40% detected once. The sequence was collected from a human donor in good health (CMV status not recorded). Some clones in this sample may be carry-over from other donors' samples. Sequencing was performed on PBMCs.

The DNA for the CDR3 is TGTGCCAGCAGCTTAGGGCAGGGGGTACCGTATGAGCAGTTCTTC. Translation: CASSLGQGVPYEQFF. The chain has TRBV7-2 and TRBJ2-1; 7 bases match TRBD1. Looked up from germline, CDR1 is SGHTA and CDR2 is FQGNSA. The length of the CDR3 is 15 residues. After removal of 1 base from V and 8 bases from J, the junction contained 8 bases not matched to a gene. Full variable domain (outside the CDR3, taken from reference TRBV7-2 and TRBJ2-1): GAGVSQSPSNKVTEKGKDVELRCDPISGHTALYWYRQSLGQGLEFLIYFQGNSAPDKSGLPSDRFSAERTGGSVSTLTIQRTQQEDSAVYLCASSLGQGVPYEQFFGPGTRLTVL.